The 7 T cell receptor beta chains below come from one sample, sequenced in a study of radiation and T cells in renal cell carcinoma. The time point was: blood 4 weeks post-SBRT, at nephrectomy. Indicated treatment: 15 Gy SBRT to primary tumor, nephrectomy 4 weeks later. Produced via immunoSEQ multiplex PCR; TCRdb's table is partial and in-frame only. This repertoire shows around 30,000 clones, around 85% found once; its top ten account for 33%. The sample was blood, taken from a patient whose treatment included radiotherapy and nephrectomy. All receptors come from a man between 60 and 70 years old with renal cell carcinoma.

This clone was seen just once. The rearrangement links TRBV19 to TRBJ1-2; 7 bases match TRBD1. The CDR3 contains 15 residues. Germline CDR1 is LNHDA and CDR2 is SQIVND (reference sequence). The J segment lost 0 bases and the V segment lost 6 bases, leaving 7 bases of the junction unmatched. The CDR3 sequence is CASSRDRASNYGYTF. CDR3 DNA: TGTGCCAGTAGCAGAGACAGGGCCTCTAACTATGGCTACACCTTC.

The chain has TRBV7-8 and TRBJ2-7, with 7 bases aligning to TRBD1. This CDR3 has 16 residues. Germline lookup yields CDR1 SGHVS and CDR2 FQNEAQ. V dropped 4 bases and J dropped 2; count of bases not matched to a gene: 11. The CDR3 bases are TGTGCCAGCAGCTCTTACCGGGACAGTGGGACCTACGAGCAGTACTTC. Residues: CASSSYRDSGTYEQYF. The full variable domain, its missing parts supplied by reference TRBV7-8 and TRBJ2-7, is GAGVSQSPRYKVAKRGQDVALRCDPISGHVSLFWYQQALGQGPEFLTYFQNEAQLDKSGLPSDRFFAERPEGSVSTLKIQRTQQEDSAVYLCASSSYRDSGTYEQYFGPGTRLTVT.

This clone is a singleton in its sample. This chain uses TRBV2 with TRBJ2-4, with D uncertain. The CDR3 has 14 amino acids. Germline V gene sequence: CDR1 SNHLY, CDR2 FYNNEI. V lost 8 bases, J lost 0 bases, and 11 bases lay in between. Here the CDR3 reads CASAGGQAKNIQYF. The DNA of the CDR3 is TGTGCCAGCGCCGGTGGCCAAGCCAAAAACATTCAGTACTTC.

CDR3 bases: TGTGCCAGCAGCTTAGACCCGGGCCCCTTCTACGAGCAGTACTTC. It translates to CASSLDPGPFYEQYF. The V and J genes are TRBV11-3 and TRBJ2-7; D gene uncertain. In germline, CDR1 is SGHNT, CDR2 YENEEA. The CDR3 contains 15 residues. The ends were cut back, 0 bases at V and 3 bases at J, with 12 bases in the middle. The entire variable domain, with the rest obtained from reference TRBV11-3 and TRBJ2-7, is as follows: EAGVVQSPRYKIIEKKQPVAFWCNPISGHNTLYWYLQNLGQGPELLIRYENEEAVDDSQLPKDRFSAERLKGVDSTLKIQPAELGDSAVYLCASSLDPGPFYEQYFGPGTRLTVT.

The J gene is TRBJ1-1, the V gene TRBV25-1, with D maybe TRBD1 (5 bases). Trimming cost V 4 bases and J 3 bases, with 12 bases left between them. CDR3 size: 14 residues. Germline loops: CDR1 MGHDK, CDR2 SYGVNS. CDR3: CASSASTEYTEAFF. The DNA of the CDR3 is TGTGCCAGCAGTGCCTCGACAGAATACACTGAAGCTTTCTTT.

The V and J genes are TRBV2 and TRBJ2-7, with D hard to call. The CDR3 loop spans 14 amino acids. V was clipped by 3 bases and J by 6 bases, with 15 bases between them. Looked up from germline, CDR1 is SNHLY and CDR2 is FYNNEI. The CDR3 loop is CASSDPNEGLEQYF. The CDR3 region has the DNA TGTGCCAGCAGTGACCCCAACGAAGGGCTCGAGCAGTACTTC. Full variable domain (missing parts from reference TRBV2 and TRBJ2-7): EPEVTQTPSHQVTQMGQEVILRCVPISNHLYFYWYRQILGQKVEFLVSFYNNEISEKSEIFDDQFSVERPDGSNFTLKIRSTKLEDSAMYFCASSDPNEGLEQYFGPGTRLTVT.

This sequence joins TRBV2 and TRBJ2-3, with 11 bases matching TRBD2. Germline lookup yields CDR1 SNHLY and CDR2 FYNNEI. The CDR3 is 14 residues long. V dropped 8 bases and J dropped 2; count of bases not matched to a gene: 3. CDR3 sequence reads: CASELAGVTDTQYF. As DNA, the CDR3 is TGTGCCAGCGAACTAGCGGGGGTCACAGATACGCAGTATTTT.